Each of the 24 T cell receptor beta chains below was sequenced from the same sample in a study of CD8 T cells in ankylosing spondylitis. TCRdb called the 5' RACE reads again in MiXCR, with one record for every CDR3 protein. Here the sample spans around 890,000 distinct CDR3 sequences, approximately 10% being singletons. Antigens for these TCRs are unknown. Study findings and constraints: Blood of patients with ankylosing spondylitis appeared to be characterized by a TCR beta motif of eight or nine highly homologous variants.

The sample consisted of blood, either unsorted or a sorted T cell fraction (not recorded which). These receptors were taken from a male donor with ankylosing spondylitis.

The genes are TRBV11-3 and TRBJ2-1; 10 nucleotides match TRBD1. Germline CDR1 and CDR2: SGHNT and YENEEA. The V and J ends lost 0 bases and 3 bases, in that order; junction bases with no gene match: 2. CDR3 length equals 16 residues. The chain's CDR3 is CASSLDGTGDYNEQFF. The CDR3 DNA is TGTGCCAGCAGCTTAGATGGGACAGGGGACTACAATGAGCAGTTCTTC.

The chain recombines TRBV10-2 with TRBJ2-4; D gene ambiguous. Looked up from germline, CDR1 is WSHSY and CDR2 is SAAADI. This CDR3 spans 14 amino acids. Trimming removed 0 bases from V and 7 bases from J, with 10 bases in between. The CDR3 protein is CASSESLVRNIQYF. The DNA for the CDR3 is TGCGCCAGCAGTGAGTCCCTAGTGAGGAACATTCAGTACTTC.

This clonotype occurred many times. The J gene is TRBJ2-7, the V gene TRBV29-1; 10 nucleotides match TRBD2. V lost 6 bases and J lost 0; bases outside the gene matches: 5. The CDR3 totals 14 residues. In germline, CDR1 is SQVTM, CDR2 ANQGSEA. The CDR3 DNA reads TGCAGCGTCGCCACTAGCGGGGACTCCTACGAGCAGTACTTC. Its protein product is CSVATSGDSYEQYF.

This clonotype was seen at least ten times. V usage is TRBV7-9 and J usage is TRBJ2-7; TRBD2 matches at 9 bases. Germline CDR1 SEHNR, CDR2 FQNEAQ (reference sequence). The junction had 10 bases not matched to a gene; V was cut back by 2 bases and J by 5 bases. CDR3 length: 16 amino acids. In DNA form, the CDR3 reads TGTGCCAGCAGCTTAACCGCGGCTAGCGGGATCAACGAGCAGTACTTC. Translated: CASSLTAASGINEQYF.

J is TRBJ1-2 and V is TRBV7-2; D possibly corresponds to TRBD1 (6 bases). In germline, CDR1 is SGHTA, CDR2 FQGNSA. V was cut by 3 bases and J by 1 base, with 15 bases left in between. CDR3 length equals 16 residues. The CDR3 coding sequence is TGTGCCAGCAGCTTCCAACAGGGCAAGAATAACTATGGCTACACCTTC. It translates to CASSFQQGKNNYGYTF.

This rearrangement joins TRBV15 to TRBJ2-5; 14 positions match TRBD2. With 3 bases clipped from V and 5 bases from J, the junction kept 11 bases outside the gene matches. The CDR3 sequence is 18 residues long. Germline CDR1 is LNHNV and CDR2 is YYDKDF (reference sequence). The CDR3 is CATSRGGLAGGSWETQYF. The CDR3 DNA follows: TGTGCCACCAGCAGGGGTGGACTAGCGGGAGGATCTTGGGAGACCCAGTACTTC. Full variable domain (remainder filled in from reference TRBV15 and TRBJ2-5): DAMVIQNPRYQVTQFGKPVTLSCSQTLNHNVMYWYQQKSSQAPKLLFHYYDKDFNNEADTPDNFQSRRPNTSFCFLDIRSPGLGDTAMYLCATSRGGLAGGSWETQYFGPGTRLLVL.

The chain uses TRBV20-1 and TRBJ2-7; 9 nucleotides align to TRBD1. In germline, CDR1 is DFQATT, CDR2 SNEGSKA (reference sequence). Trimming took 6 bases from V and 2 from J; bases not matched to a gene: 8. The CDR3 is 14 amino acids. For the CDR3, the DNA is TGCAGTGCAGCGGACAGGGGTCAGACCTACGAGCAGTACTTC. Protein product: CSAADRGQTYEQYF.

This clonotype was observed a handful of times. This chain connects TRBV7-9 to TRBJ2-7, with TRBD1 identical over 7 bases. CDR1 and CDR2 (germline): SEHNR, FQNEAQ (reference sequence). CDR3 length: 15 amino acids. V was pared by 5 bases and J by 3 bases, with 10 bases of the junction left unmatched. The DNA for the CDR3 is TGTGCCAGCAGCCAGGGGGACCCTAAGCACTACGAGCAGTACTTC. Amino acid sequence: CASSQGDPKHYEQYF.

This clonotype was picked up many times. V and J are TRBV20-1 and TRBJ2-7; 9 nucleotides agree with TRBD1. Germline CDR1 DFQATT, CDR2 SNEGSKA (reference sequence). The CDR3 consists of 12 residues. The CDR3 nucleotides are TGCAGCGCTGGACAGGGGTTCTACGAGCAGTACTTC. Its protein is CSAGQGFYEQYF.

This clonotype was seen more than once but under ten times. The chain carries TRBV10-2 and TRBJ2-5; no firm D call. V was pared by 5 bases and J by 6 bases, with 13 bases between. Per the germline V gene, CDR1 is WSHSY and CDR2 is SAAADI. The CDR3 has 13 amino acids. Here the CDR3 DNA reads TGCGCCAGCAGTCGGACCTTCCAGCAGACCCAGTACTTC. Protein: CASSRTFQQTQYF.

This clonotype was seen only a few times. This rearrangement joins TRBV18 to TRBJ1-4, with 7 positions matching TRBD1. Germline CDR1 is KGHSH and CDR2 is LQKENI. There are 16 residues in the CDR3. The junction had 7 bases not matched to a gene; V was cut back by 0 bases and J by 6 bases. CDR3 sequence: CASSPPAQGMHEKLFF. As DNA, the CDR3 is TGTGCCAGCTCACCACCGGCACAGGGGATGCATGAAAAACTGTTTTTT.

Ten or more counts support this clonotype. J is TRBJ2-1 and V is TRBV7-9; possible D gene TRBD2, 6 bases. The CDR3 consists of 15 residues. Trimming stripped 5 bases from V and 4 bases from J, with 15 bases between. Germline V lookup: CDR1 SEHNR, CDR2 FQNEAQ (reference sequence). CDR3 in DNA: TGTGCCAGCAGCATGCTCGGGACTCGATACAATGAGCAGTTCTTC. It yields the protein CASSMLGTRYNEQFF.

The rearrangement links TRBV11-2 to TRBJ2-1; D unclear. With 5 bases removed from V and 2 bases from J, the gap between germline ends came to 16 bases. CDR1 is SGHAT and CDR2 is FQNNGV in the germline V gene. This CDR3 contains 16 residues. The CDR3 loop reads CASSLLPLGAYNEQFF. The CDR3 coding sequence is TGTGCCAGCAGCCTCCTGCCCCTTGGCGCCTACAATGAGCAGTTCTTC.

Only a few counts were recorded for this clonotype. The chain links TRBV7-2 to TRBJ1-6; D unclear. Germline V CDR1 and CDR2: SGHTA, FQGNSA. CDR3 length equals 15 residues. Trimming cost V 3 bases and J 10 bases, with 16 bases left between them. CDR3 amino acids: CASSFGSGWGSPLHF. The DNA of the CDR3 is TGTGCCAGCAGCTTTGGAAGTGGGTGGGGATCACCCCTCCACTTT.

There are many counts of this clonotype. This chain joins TRBV5-1 and TRBJ2-7; 8 bases map to TRBD2. V was clipped by 2 bases and J by 2 bases; unmatched bases: 3. Germline V gene data show CDR1 as SGHRS and CDR2 as YFSETQ. The CDR3 has 14 amino acids. The CDR3 reads CASSLLAATYEQYF. The CDR3 nucleotides are TGCGCCAGCAGCTTACTAGCGGCCACCTACGAGCAGTACTTC.

This clonotype was seen many times. The chain links TRBV29-1 to TRBJ1-2; D is unresolved. Looked up from germline, CDR1 is SQVTM and CDR2 is ANQGSEA. The CDR3 extends over 14 amino acids. Between the trimmed V and J ends, which lost 7 bases and 0 bases, there was a span of 15 bases. The CDR3 DNA follows: TGCAGCGGACGGGATTATCCAGCTAACTATGGCTACACCTTC. Protein: CSGRDYPANYGYTF.

This clonotype was counted at least ten times. The chain links TRBV6-5 to TRBJ2-5, with a tentative D call TRBD2 (5 bases). The CDR3 contains 16 residues. Germline loops: CDR1 MNHEY, CDR2 SVGAGI. V was cut by 0 bases and J by 2 bases, with 13 bases left in between. The CDR3 loop is CASSYSLLEAQETQYF. The CDR3 nucleotides read TGTGCCAGCAGTTACTCTTTATTGGAGGCTCAAGAGACCCAGTACTTC.

This rearrangement joins TRBV20-1 to TRBJ2-5; the match to TRBD2 covers 11 bases. V lost 4 bases, J lost 4 bases, and 11 bases stayed unmatched. Germline CDR1 and CDR2: DFQATT and SNEGSKA (reference sequence). The CDR3 runs to 16 residues. Here the CDR3 DNA reads TGCAGTGCTAAGATTCCGGGACTAGCGGATTTAGAGACCCAGTACTTC. It yields the protein CSAKIPGLADLETQYF.

V gene TRBV20-1 combines with J gene TRBJ2-5; 10 bases are shared with TRBD2. J was trimmed by 3 bases and V by 1 base; bases with no gene match: 8. The CDR3 has 16 residues. Germline CDR1 reads DFQATT; CDR2 reads SNEGSKA (reference sequence). The CDR3 DNA reads TGCAGTGCTAGAGCTAAGAGCGGGGGGGGAAAAGAGACCCAGTACTTC. It codes for CSARAKSGGGKETQYF.

This clonotype has only a few counts. The chain couples TRBV20-1 to TRBJ2-5, with no clear D. From germline, CDR1 is DFQATT and CDR2 SNEGSKA (reference sequence). The CDR3 runs 15 residues. Here the CDR3 reads CSADGRGYYAETQYF. The DNA for the CDR3 is TGCAGCGCTGATGGACGAGGTTATTATGCGGAGACCCAGTACTTC.

The sample holds a few counts of this clonotype. This sequence joins TRBV18 and TRBJ2-3, with D perhaps matching TRBD1 (5 bases). The ends were cut back, 5 bases at V and 2 bases at J, with 17 bases in the middle. Germline CDR1 reads KGHSH; CDR2 reads LQKENI. CDR3 size: 16 residues. CDR3 loop: CASSGATLKSTDTQYF. The CDR3 region has the DNA TGTGCCAGCTCAGGGGCTACCCTGAAATCCACAGATACGCAGTATTTT.

This clonotype appeared a few times. This CDR3 reads CATSDFTAAQPQHF. For the CDR3, the DNA is TGTGCCACCAGTGATTTCACAGCTGCCCAGCCCCAGCATTTT. The chain uses TRBV24-1 and TRBJ1-5; D is undetermined. The CDR3 totals 14 residues. In germline, CDR1 is KGHDR, CDR2 SFDVKD. V lost 1 base to trimming and J lost 7 bases, with 10 bases between them.

The chain is built from TRBV6-1 and TRBJ1-2, with 7 positions matching TRBD1. Per germline, CDR1 MNHNS and CDR2 SASEGT. V trimming: 7 bases; J trimming: 1 base; junction bases outside the gene matches: 9. CDR3 size: 15 residues. CDR3: CASTLRGSVNYGYTF. The CDR3 DNA follows: TGTGCCAGCACCCTCAGGGGGAGTGTTAACTATGGCTACACCTTC.

This clonotype came up a few times. V gene TRBV29-1 combines with J gene TRBJ2-7; 11 nucleotides align to TRBD1. CDR3 length equals 14 residues. The J segment lost 2 bases and the V segment lost 6 bases, leaving 6 bases of the junction unmatched. Germline CDR1 and CDR2: SQVTM and ANQGSEA. The CDR3, as DNA: TGCAGCGTAGCCGGGACAGGGGGAACCTACGAGCAGTACTTC. Translation: CSVAGTGGTYEQYF.